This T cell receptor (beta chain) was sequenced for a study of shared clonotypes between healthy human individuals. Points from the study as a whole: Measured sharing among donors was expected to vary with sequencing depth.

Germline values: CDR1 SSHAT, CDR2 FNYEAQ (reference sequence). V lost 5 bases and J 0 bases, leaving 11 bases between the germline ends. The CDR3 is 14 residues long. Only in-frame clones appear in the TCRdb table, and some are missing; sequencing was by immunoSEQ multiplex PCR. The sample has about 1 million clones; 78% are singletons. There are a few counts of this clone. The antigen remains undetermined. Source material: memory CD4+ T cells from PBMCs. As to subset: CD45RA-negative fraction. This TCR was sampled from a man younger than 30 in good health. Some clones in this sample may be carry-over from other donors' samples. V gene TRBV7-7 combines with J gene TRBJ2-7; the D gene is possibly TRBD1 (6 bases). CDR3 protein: CASSQDRSSYEQYF. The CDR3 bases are TGTGCCAGCAGCCAAGACAGGAGCTCCTACGAGCAGTACTTC.